This is a list of T cell receptor beta chains from one sample in a study of cytomegalovirus exposure and HLA in healthy donors. The data were produced by immunoSEQ multiplex PCR, yet TCRdb's version contains in-frame clones alone and is incomplete. The repertoire holds over 80,000 clones, around four fifths seen once, with more than 3% in the top ten. Sequenced material: PBMCs. The receptors here all came from a man in his thirties or forties in good health and CMV-seropositive. Each CDR3 is given with its conserved first and last residue. D genes are given only for firm matches. The size entry is marked missing in some rows and otherwise reads once, few, many or a size class.

TGTGCCAGCAGTGACACTAGCGGGATATCCTCGTTCTCCTACGAGCAGTACTTC	CASSDTSGISSFSYEQYF	TRBD2	TRBV6-1	TRBJ2-7	few
TGTGCCAGCAGCTTGATGCAGAAGGAGACCCAGTACTTC	CASSLMQKETQYF	NA	TRBV7-8	TRBJ2-5	NA
TGTGCCATCAGGGGACAGGGAGGGAGTGGGGATACGCAGTATTTT	CAIRGQGGSGDTQYF	TRBD1	TRBV10-3	TRBJ2-3	NA
TGTGCCAGCAGCCCCCAGGGAGGGGCCGGGGTTGGCTACACCTTC	CASSPQGGAGVGYTF	NA	TRBV9	TRBJ1-2	NA
TGTGCCATCAGGAACCCTGCAGGGGGAAGGACTGAAGCTTTCTTT	CAIRNPAGGRTEAFF	TRBD1	TRBV10-3	TRBJ1-1	NA
TGTGCCAGCAGTTTAAGGGGACTAGCGGGGGCCAGCTCCTACAATGAGCAGTTCTTC	CASSLRGLAGASSYNEQFF	TRBD2	TRBV28	TRBJ2-1	NA
TGTGCCAGCAGGGGCGAACCCAATGAAAAACTGTTTTTT	CASRGEPNEKLFF	NA	TRBV2	TRBJ1-4	once
TGTGCCAGTAGTGGGTTGGCAGGGGTGATCCAGCCCCAGCATTTT	CASSGLAGVIQPQHF	NA	TRBV19	TRBJ1-5	NA
TGTGCCAGCAGCTTGATGACTGTTAGCACTGAAGCTTTCTTT	CASSLMTVSTEAFF	NA	TRBV11-2	TRBJ1-1	NA
TGTGCCAGCTCACCAGGGACAGGGCGCGAGCAGTACTTC	CASSPGTGREQYF	TRBD1	TRBV18	TRBJ2-7	once
TGTGCCAGCAGTGAATTAGGTAGCGGATCTTACAATGAGCAGTTCTTC	CASSELGSGSYNEQFF	NA	TRBV6-1	TRBJ2-1	few
TGTGCCAGCAGTGACTCGGGAGCTAACTATGGCTACACCTTC	CASSDSGANYGYTF	NA	TRBV6-4	TRBJ1-2	NA
TGTGCCAGCAGTTTATACAGGGGCTCTGGAAACACCATATATTTT	CASSLYRGSGNTIYF	TRBD1	TRBV28	TRBJ1-3	NA
TGTGCCACCAGCAGATCAGCAGTGACAGGCTACTACGAGCAGTACTTC	CATSRSAVTGYYEQYF	NA	TRBV15	TRBJ2-7	NA
TGTGCCAGCAGTCTTAACAATGAGCAGTTCTTC	CASSLNNEQFF	NA	TRBV6-5	TRBJ2-1	few
TGCGCCAGCAGCCAAGAAACCGGGTCCTATACGCAGTATTTT	CASSQETGSYTQYF	NA	TRBV4-3	TRBJ2-3	few
TGTGCCAGCTCACCTGGAGCAGATACGCAGTATTTT	CASSPGADTQYF	NA	TRBV18	TRBJ2-3	NA
TGTGCCAGCAGCCCTCGGACAGGGGCCTATACTGAAGCTTTCTTT	CASSPRTGAYTEAFF	TRBD1	TRBV7-9	TRBJ1-1	NA
TGTGCCAGCAGTTATAGCGGGACATCACCGGGTGAGCAGTTCTTC	CASSYSGTSPGEQFF	TRBD2	TRBV7-2	TRBJ2-1	few
TGTGCCATCATGGGTCCGGGGGGGAATCAGCCCCAGCATTTT	CAIMGPGGNQPQHF	NA	TRBV28	TRBJ1-5	NA
TGTGCCAGCAGCTTGGGTGGGACAGGGTACGGAGAGACCCAGTACTTC	CASSLGGTGYGETQYF	TRBD1	TRBV5-4	TRBJ2-5	NA
TGTGCCATCTCGTGGGACATAAACACTGAAGCTTTCTTT	CAISWDINTEAFF	NA	TRBV10-3	TRBJ1-1	few
TGTGCCAGCAGCTTGGCTGATGGAAACACCATATATTTT	CASSLADGNTIYF	NA	TRBV11-3	TRBJ1-3	NA
TGTGCCAGCAGCTTAGAAGACGCCATCGGAGGGCTTTTT	CASSLEDAIGGLF	NA	TRBV11-2	TRBJ1-1	NA
TGTGCCAGCAGCGACGGGATCGTTTCCACAGATACGCAGTATTTT	CASSDGIVSTDTQYF	NA	TRBV7-9	TRBJ2-3	NA
TGTGCCAGCACCCGGACTAGCGGGAGCTACGAGCAGTACTTC	CASTRTSGSYEQYF	TRBD2	TRBV28	TRBJ2-7	once
TGTGCCAGCAGACAACAGGGGGATCAGCCCCAGCATTTT	CASRQQGDQPQHF	TRBD1	TRBV27	TRBJ1-5	NA
TGCGCCAGCAGGGAGGGACTAGCGGGGATCTACGAGCAGTACTTC	CASREGLAGIYEQYF	TRBD2	TRBV10-1	TRBJ2-7	NA
TGTGCCAGCAGTGAACAGGGGTGGGAGCAGTACTTC	CASSEQGWEQYF	NA	TRBV2	TRBJ2-7	NA
TGTGCCGGAAATAATAGGACAGGGTTTCGGGAAAAACTGTTTTTT	CAGNNRTGFREKLFF	TRBD1	TRBV30	TRBJ1-4	NA
TGTGCCTTCCGTAGCGGGAGGGCCGGGACAGATACGCAGTATTTT	CAFRSGRAGTDTQYF	TRBD2	TRBV10-3	TRBJ2-3	NA
TGTGCCAGCAGCTTTATAATGGCGGACACTGAAGCTTCCTTT	CASSFIMADTEASF	NA	TRBV7-9	TRBJ1-1	NA
TGTGCCAGCAGCCCTGGACAGGGGGCATCGGAGACCCAGTACTTC	CASSPGQGASETQYF	TRBD1	TRBV11-2	TRBJ2-5	NA
TGTGCCAGCAGCTTAAACCCCCCCACCTACGAGCAGTACTTC	CASSLNPPTYEQYF	NA	TRBV7-2	TRBJ2-7	few
TGTGCCAGCAGTTTAATCGGGACTAGCGGGAGTAGGCCCTACGAGCAGTACTTC	CASSLIGTSGSRPYEQYF	TRBD2	TRBV27	TRBJ2-7	NA
TGTGCCAGCAGCCACCGACAAGCCTACGAGCAGTACTTC	CASSHRQAYEQYF	NA	TRBV5-4	TRBJ2-7	NA